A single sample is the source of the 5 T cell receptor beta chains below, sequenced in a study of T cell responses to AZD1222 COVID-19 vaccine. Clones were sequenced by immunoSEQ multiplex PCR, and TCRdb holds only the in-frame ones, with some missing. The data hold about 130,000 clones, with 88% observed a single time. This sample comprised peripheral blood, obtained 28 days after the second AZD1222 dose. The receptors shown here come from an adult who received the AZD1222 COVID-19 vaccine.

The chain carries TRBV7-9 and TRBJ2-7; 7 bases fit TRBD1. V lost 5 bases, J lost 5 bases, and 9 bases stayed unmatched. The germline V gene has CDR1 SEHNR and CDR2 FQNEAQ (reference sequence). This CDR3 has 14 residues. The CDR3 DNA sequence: TGTGCCAGCAGCCCACCCGGGACAGTTGACGAGCAGTACTTC. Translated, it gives CASSPPGTVDEQYF. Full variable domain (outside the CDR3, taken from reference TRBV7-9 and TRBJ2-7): DTGVSQNPRHKITKRGQNVTFRCDPISEHNRLYWYRQTLGQGPEFLTYFQNEAQLEKSRLLSDRFSAERPKGSFSTLEIQRTEQGDSAMYLCASSPPGTVDEQYFGPGTRLTVT.

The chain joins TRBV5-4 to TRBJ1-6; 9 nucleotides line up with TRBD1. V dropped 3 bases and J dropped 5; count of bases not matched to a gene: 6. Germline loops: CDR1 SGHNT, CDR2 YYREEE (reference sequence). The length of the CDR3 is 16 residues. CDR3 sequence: CASSSDRGGNNSPLHF. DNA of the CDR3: TGTGCCAGCAGCTCCGACAGGGGGGGGAATAATTCACCCCTCCACTTT.

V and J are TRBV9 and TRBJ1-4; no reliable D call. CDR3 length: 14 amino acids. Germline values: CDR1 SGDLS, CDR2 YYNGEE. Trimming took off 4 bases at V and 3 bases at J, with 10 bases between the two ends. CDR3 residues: CASSPIGANEKLFF. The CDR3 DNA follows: TGTGCCAGCAGCCCCATTGGAGCTAATGAAAAACTGTTTTTT.

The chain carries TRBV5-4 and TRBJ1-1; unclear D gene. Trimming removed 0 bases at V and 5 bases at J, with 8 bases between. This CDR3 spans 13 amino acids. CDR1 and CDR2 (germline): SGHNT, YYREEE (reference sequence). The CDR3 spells CASSLEGWTEAFF. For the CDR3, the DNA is TGTGCCAGCAGCTTGGAGGGTTGGACTGAAGCTTTCTTT. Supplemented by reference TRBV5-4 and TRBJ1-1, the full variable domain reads ETGVTQSPTHLIKTRGQQVTLRCSSQSGHNTVSWYQQALGQGPQFIFQYYREEENGRGNFPPRFSGLQFPNYSSELNVNALELDDSALYLCASSLEGWTEAFFGQGTRLTVV.

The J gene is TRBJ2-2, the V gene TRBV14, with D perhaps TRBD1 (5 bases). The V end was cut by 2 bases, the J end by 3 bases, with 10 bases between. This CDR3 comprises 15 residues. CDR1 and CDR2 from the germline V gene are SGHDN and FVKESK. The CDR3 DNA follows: TGTGCCAGCAGCCAATACACGACAGACACCGGGGAGCTGTTTTTT. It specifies CASSQYTTDTGELFF.